This T cell receptor (beta chain) originates from a study of CDR3 diversity in severe acne. Of note for this clonotype: An end of the junction does not agree with germline; a read error may underlie this.

The CDR3 is made up of 18 amino acids. The germline V gene encodes CDR1 ENHRY and CDR2 SYGVKD. TCRdb called the PCR reads again in MiXCR, with one record for every CDR3 protein. The data contain about 90,000 distinct CDR3 sequences, roughly 52% of them singletons. Sequencing input: blood. The chain joins TRBV10-3 to TRBJ1-5; TRBD1 matches 8 bases. This receptor was identified in a male donor in good health, serving as a control. The CDR3 bases are TGTGCCATCGGTGATCCTGTAACGGACAGGGCAAAGAATCAGCCCCAGCATTTT. Protein product: CAIGDPVTDRAKNQPQHF.